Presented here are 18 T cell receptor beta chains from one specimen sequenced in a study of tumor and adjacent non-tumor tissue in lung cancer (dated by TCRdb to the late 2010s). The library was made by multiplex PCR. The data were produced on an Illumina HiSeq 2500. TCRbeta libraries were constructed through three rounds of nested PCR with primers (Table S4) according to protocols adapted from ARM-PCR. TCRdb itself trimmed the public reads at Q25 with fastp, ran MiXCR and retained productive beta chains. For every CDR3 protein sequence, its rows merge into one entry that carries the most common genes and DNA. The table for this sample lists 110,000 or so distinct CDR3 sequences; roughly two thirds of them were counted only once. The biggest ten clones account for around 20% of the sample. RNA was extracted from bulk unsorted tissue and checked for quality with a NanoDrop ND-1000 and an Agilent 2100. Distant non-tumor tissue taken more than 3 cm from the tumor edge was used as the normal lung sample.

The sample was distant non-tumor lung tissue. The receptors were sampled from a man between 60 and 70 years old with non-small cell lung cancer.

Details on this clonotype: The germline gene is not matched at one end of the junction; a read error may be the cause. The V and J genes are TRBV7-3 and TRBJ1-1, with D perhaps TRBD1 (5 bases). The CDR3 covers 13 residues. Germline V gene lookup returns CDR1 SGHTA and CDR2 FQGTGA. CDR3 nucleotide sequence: TGTGCCACCAGCTTGACAGAGAACACTGAAGCTTTCTTT. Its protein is CATSLTENTEAFF.

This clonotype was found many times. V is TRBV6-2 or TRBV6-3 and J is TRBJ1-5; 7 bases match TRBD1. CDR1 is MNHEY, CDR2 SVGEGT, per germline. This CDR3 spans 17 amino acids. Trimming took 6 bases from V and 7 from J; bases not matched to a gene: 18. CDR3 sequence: CASSPSTGASGSQPQHF. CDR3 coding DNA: TGTGCCAGCAGCCCAAGTACAGGGGCCTCCGGCTCACAGCCCCAGCATTTT.

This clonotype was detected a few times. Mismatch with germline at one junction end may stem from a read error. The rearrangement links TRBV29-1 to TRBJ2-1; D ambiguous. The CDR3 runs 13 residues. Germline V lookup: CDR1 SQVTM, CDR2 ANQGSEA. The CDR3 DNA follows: TGCAGCCTTGAAGTCTACACGTACAATGAGCAATTCTTC. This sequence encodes CSLEVYTYNEQFF.

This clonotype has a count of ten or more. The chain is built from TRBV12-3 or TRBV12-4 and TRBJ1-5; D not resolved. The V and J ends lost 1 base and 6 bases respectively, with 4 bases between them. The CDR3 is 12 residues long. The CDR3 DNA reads TGTGCCAGCAGTTTAGACGTTCAGCCCCAGCATTTT. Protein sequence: CASSLDVQPQHF.

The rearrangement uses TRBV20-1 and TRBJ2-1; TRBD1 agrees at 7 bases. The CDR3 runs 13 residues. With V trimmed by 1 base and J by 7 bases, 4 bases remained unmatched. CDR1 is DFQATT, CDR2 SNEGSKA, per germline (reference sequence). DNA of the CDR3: TGCAGTGCTAGAGGACAGGGCGTGAATGAGCAGTTCTTC. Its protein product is CSARGQGVNEQFF.

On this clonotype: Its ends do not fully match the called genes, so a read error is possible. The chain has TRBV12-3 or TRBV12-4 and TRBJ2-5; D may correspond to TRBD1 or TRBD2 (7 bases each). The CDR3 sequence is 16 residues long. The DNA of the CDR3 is TGTACCAGCAGCCAGGGAGGGACAGAGAATGGAGAGACCCAGTACTTC. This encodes CTSSQGGTENGETQYF.

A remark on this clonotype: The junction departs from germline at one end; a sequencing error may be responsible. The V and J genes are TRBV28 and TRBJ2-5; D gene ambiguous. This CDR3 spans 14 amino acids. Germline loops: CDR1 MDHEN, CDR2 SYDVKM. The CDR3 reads CGSSMSVVQETQYF. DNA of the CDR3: TGTGGCAGCAGTATGAGTGTGGTCCAAGAGACCCAGTACTTC.

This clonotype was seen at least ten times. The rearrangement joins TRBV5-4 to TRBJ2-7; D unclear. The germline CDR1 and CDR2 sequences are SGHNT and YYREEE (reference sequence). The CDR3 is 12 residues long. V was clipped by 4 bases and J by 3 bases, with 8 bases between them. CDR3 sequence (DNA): TGTGCCAGCAGCCTGGTGGTCTACGAGCAGTACTTC. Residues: CASSLVVYEQYF.

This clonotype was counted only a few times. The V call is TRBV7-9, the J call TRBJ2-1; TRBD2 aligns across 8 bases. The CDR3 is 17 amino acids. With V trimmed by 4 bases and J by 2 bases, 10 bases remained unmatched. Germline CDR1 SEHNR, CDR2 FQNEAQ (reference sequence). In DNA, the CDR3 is TGTGCCAGCAGCTCGCCGGGGGGGACTACGACCTACAATGAGCAGTTCTTC. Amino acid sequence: CASSSPGGTTTYNEQFF.

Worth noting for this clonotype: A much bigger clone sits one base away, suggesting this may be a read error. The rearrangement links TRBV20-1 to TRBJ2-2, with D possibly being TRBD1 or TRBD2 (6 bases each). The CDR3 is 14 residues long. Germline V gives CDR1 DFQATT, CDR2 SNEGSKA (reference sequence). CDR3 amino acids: CSARELGGTVELFF. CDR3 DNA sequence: TGCAGTGCTAGAGAGTTAGGGGGGACCGTGGAGCTGTTTTTT.

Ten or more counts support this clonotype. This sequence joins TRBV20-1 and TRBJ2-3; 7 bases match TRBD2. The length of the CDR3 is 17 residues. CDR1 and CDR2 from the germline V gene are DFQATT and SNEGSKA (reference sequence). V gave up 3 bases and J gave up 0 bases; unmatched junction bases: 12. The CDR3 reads CSARPIATGGSTDTQYF. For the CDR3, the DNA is TGCAGTGCTAGGCCCATTGCGACGGGGGGTAGCACAGATACGCAGTATTTT.

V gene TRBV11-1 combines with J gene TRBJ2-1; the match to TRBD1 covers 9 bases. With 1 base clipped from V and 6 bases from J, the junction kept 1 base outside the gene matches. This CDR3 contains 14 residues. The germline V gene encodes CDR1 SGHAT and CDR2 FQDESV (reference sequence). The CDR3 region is CASSLGDRANEQFF. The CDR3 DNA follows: TGTGCCAGCAGCTTAGGGGACAGGGCCAATGAGCAGTTCTTC.

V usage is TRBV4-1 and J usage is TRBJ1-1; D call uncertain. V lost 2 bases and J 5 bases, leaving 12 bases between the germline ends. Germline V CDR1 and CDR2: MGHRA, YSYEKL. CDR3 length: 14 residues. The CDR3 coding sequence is TGCGCCAGCAGCCAATACGAGGGATTAACTGAAGCTTTCTTT. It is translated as CASSQYEGLTEAFF.

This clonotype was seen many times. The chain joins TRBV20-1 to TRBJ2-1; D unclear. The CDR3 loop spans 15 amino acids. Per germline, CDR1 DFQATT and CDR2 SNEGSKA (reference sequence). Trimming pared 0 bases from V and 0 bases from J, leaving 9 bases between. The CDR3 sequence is CSARDVQSSYNEQFF. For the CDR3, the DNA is TGCAGTGCTAGAGATGTACAGAGCTCCTACAATGAGCAGTTCTTC.

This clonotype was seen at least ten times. The CDR3 DNA follows: TGCGCCAGCAGCTTGGAACCAGGGCCACCCTACGAGCAGTACTTC. This sequence encodes CASSLEPGPPYEQYF. V and J are TRBV5-1 and TRBJ2-7; D perhaps matches TRBD1 (5 bases). The V end lost 0 bases, the J end lost 2 bases, and 12 bases lay between the germline ends. The CDR3 is 15 amino acids. CDR1 is SGHRS and CDR2 is YFSETQ in the germline V gene. The full variable domain, completed using reference TRBV5-1 and TRBJ2-7, is KAGVTQTPRYLIKTRGQQVTLSCSPISGHRSVSWYQQTPGQGLQFLFEYFSETQRNKGNFPGRFSGRQFSNSRSEMNVSTLELGDSALYLCASSLEPGPPYEQYFGPGTRLTVT.

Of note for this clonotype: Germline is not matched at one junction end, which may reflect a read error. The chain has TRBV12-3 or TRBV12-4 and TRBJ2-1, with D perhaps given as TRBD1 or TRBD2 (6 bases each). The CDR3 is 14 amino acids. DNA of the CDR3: TGCGCCAGCAGTCTAGGGGGGATTAGACGCGAGCAGTTCTTC. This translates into CASSLGGIRREQFF.

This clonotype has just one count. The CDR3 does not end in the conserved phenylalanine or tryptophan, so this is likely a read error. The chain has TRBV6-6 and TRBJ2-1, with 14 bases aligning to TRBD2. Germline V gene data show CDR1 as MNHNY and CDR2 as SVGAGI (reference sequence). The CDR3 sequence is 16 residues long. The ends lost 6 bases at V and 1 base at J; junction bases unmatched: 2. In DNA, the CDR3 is TGTGCCAGCAGGGGGACTAGCGGGAGTTCCTACAATGAGCAGTTCGTA. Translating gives CASRGTSGSSYNEQFV.

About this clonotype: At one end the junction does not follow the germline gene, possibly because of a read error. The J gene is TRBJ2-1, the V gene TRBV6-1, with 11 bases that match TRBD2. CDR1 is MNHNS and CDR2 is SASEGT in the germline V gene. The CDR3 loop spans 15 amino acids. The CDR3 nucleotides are TGTGCCAGTAATGAGACTAGCGGGACTTACAATGAGCACTTCTTC. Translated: CASNETSGTYNEHFF.